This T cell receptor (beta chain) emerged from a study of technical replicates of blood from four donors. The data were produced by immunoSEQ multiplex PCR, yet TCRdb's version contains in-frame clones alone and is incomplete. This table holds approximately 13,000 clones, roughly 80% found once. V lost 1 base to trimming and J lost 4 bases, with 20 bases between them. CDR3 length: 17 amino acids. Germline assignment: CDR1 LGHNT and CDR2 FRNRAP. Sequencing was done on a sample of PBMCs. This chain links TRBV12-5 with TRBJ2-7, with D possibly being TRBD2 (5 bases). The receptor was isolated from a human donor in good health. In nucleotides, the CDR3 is TGTGCTAGTGGTTTGGCCTCTACACGGGAAAGGAGGTACGAGCAGTACTTC. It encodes CASGLASTRERRYEQYF.